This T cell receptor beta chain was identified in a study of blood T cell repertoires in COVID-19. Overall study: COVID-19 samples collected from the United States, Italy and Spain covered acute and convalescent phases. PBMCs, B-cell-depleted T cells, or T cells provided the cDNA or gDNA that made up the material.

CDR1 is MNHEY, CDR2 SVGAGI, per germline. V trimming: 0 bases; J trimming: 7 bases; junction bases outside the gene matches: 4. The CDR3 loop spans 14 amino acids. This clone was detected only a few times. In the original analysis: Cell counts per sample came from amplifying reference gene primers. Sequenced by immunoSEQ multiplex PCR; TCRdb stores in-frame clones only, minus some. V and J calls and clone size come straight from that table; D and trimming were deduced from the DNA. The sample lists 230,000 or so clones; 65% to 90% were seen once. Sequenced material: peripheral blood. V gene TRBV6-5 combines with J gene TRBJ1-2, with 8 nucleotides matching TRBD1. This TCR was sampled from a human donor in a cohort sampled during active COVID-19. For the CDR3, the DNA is TGTGCCAGCAGTTACTCGGTCAGGGGGCTTGGCTACACCTTC. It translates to CASSYSVRGLGYTF.